The clone carrying this T cell receptor beta chain was observed once. No antigen is known for it. These data belong to a study of cytotoxic CD8 clonotypes in ibrutinib-treated CLL. Findings and limits, study-wide: Clonality went higher at ibrutinib response and then dropped back toward baseline at progression.

T cells were sequenced at a targeted depth of 1 in 200,000 to 1 in 1 million. The protocol was immunoSEQ multiplex PCR, while the TCRdb copy is restricted to in-frame clones and leaves out a portion. The table has approximately 92,000 clones, 70% to 80% seen once; the top ten hold roughly 25%. CDR1 is SEHNR, CDR2 FQNEAQ, per germline (reference sequence). CDR3 size: 12 residues. V lost 5 bases, J lost 3 bases, and 7 bases lay in between. The source was PBMCs, collected after 24 months of ibrutinib treatment. This sequence was found in a human donor with chronic lymphocytic leukemia. The chain recombines TRBV7-9 with TRBJ1-1; D is unresolved. The CDR3 DNA sequence: TGTGCCAGCAGCCCAGCGGACACTGAAGCTTTCTTT. This codes for CASSPADTEAFF.